This T cell receptor beta chain was found in a study of CD8 T cells in ankylosing spondylitis. Points from the study as a whole: Significant enrichment of disease-linked clones was reportedly seen in matched ankylosing spondylitis synovial fluid.

Comments on this clonotype: Antigen unknown.

Making the TCR beta libraries involved quantitative 5'-RACE with molecular barcodes. TCRdb re-called the 5' RACE reads through MiXCR, storing one row per CDR3 protein. This repertoire shows about 240,000 distinct CDR3 sequences, 8% to 9.5% found once; its top ten account for under 7.5%. Germline CDR1 reads LGHDT; CDR2 reads YNNKEL (reference sequence). This CDR3 contains 15 residues. V was shortened by 0 bases and J by 0 bases, with 8 bases between the two germline ends. The chain recombines TRBV3-1 with TRBJ1-1; D not resolved. This TCR came from a male donor with ankylosing spondylitis or in good health (not recorded which). Sequencing input: blood, either unsorted or a sorted T cell fraction (not recorded which). CDR3 sequence reads: CASSQDLGMNTEAFF. DNA of the CDR3: TGTGCCAGCAGCCAAGATCTGGGGATGAACACTGAAGCTTTCTTT.